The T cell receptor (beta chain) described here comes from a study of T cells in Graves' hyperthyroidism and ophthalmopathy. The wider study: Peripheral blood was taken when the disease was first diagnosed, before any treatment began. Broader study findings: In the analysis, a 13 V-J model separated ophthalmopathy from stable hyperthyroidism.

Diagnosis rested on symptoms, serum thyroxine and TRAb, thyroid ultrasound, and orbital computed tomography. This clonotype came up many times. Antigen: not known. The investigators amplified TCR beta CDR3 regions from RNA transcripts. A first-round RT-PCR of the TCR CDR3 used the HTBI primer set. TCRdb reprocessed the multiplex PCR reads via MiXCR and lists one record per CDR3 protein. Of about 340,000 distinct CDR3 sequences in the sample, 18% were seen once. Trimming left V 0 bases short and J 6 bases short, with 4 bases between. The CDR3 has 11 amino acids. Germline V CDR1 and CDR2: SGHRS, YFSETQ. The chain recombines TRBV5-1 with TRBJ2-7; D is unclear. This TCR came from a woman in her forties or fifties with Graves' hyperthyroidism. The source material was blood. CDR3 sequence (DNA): TGCGCCAGCAGCTTGGATGTCGAGCAGTACTTC. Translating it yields CASSLDVEQYF.